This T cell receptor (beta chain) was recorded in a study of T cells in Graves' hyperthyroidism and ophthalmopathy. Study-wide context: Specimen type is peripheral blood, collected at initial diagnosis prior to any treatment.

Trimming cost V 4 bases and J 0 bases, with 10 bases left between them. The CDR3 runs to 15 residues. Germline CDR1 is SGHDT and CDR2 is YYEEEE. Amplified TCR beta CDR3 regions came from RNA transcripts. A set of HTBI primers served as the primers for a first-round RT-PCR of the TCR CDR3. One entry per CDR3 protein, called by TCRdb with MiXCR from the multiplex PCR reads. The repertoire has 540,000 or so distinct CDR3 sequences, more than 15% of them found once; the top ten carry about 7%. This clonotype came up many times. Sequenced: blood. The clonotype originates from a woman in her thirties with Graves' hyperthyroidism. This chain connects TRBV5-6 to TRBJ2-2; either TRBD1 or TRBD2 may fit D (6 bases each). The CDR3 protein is CASSRGTPNTGELFF. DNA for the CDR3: TGTGCCAGCAGCCGCGGGACACCGAACACCGGGGAGCTGTTTTTT.